One and the same sample provided the 17 T cell receptor beta chains below, sequenced in a study of blood T cell repertoires in COVID-19. The method was immunoSEQ multiplex PCR; TCRdb's version includes in-frame clones alone and lacks a portion of them. In the table there are 150,000 to 200,000 clones, about 87% of which are singletons. Sequencing was done on a sample of peripheral blood. The receptors here all came from a man in his late teens or twenties with active or convalescent COVID-19.

This rearrangement joins TRBV6-5 to TRBJ1-5, with D perhaps matching TRBD1 (6 bases). The germline V and J ends were trimmed by 6 bases and 4 bases, with 10 bases remaining between them. There are 13 residues in the CDR3. CDR1 and CDR2 (germline): MNHEY, SVGAGI. The CDR3 DNA reads TGTGCCAGCAGCCTAGACAGGAATCAGCCCCAGCATTTT. Amino acids: CASSLDRNQPQHF.

The chain has TRBV27 and TRBJ2-7, with TRBD1 matching 11 bases. The CDR3 has 14 residues. J gave up 2 bases and V 6 bases, and 3 bases lay outside the gene matches. Germline lookup yields CDR1 MNHEY and CDR2 SMNVEV (reference sequence). The CDR3 protein is CASRGQGGTYEQYF. As DNA, the CDR3 is TGTGCCAGCAGGGGACAGGGGGGTACCTACGAGCAGTACTTC.

Here the CDR3 DNA reads TGCAGTGCGGGAACAGGTTTTGGAGCTTTCTTT. It yields the protein CSAGTGFGAFF. The chain joins TRBV20-1 to TRBJ1-1; a weak D match, TRBD1 (5 bases). This CDR3 contains 11 residues. Between the trimmed V and J ends, which lost 6 bases and 10 bases, there was a span of 15 bases. Germline-derived CDR1 and CDR2 are DFQATT and SNEGSKA (reference sequence).

The V and J genes are TRBV29-1 and TRBJ2-3, with TRBD2 matching over 12 bases. The V gene's germline CDR1 is SQVTM and CDR2 ANQGSEA. Trimming cost V 6 bases and J 4 bases; bases outside gene matches: 5. The CDR3 contains 14 residues. CDR3 nucleotides: TGCAGCGTGCGGACTAGCGGGGCGCCAGATACGCAGTATTTT. It is translated as CSVRTSGAPDTQYF.

The chain has TRBV6-9 and TRBJ2-1; 12 nucleotides agree with TRBD2. V trimming: 7 bases; J trimming: 8 bases; junction bases outside the gene matches: 9. CDR3 length equals 15 residues. Germline CDR1 reads MNHGY; CDR2 reads SVAAGI. In nucleotides, the CDR3 is TGTGCCAGCACCTTTCTCTGGACTAGCGGGGATGAGCAGTTCTTC. Residues: CASTFLWTSGDEQFF.

The J gene is TRBJ1-3, the V gene TRBV29-1; a possible D gene is TRBD1 (6 bases). V lost 4 bases, J lost 4 bases, and 14 bases lay in between. CDR1 and CDR2 from the germline V gene are SQVTM and ANQGSEA. This CDR3 region has 14 residues. The CDR3 coding sequence is TGCAGCGTTGGTGCTGGGGGCTCCGGAAACACCATATATTTT. It specifies CSVGAGGSGNTIYF.

The chain uses TRBV5-6 and TRBJ1-1; D gene uncertain. Per germline, CDR1 SGHDT and CDR2 YYEEEE. V was pared by 0 bases and J by 6 bases, with 18 bases between. The length of the CDR3 is 16 residues. The DNA for the CDR3 is TGTGCCAGCAGCTTGGCTTCCGAAAACATACCTTCTGAAGCTTTCTTT. It codes for CASSLASENIPSEAFF.

This clone was detected only a few times. This chain joins TRBV5-1 and TRBJ1-1; 7 positions match TRBD1. This CDR3 is 15 amino acids long. V lost 4 bases to trimming and J lost 0 bases; unmatched junction nucleotides: 6. CDR1 is SGHRS, CDR2 YFSETQ, per germline. CDR3 DNA: TGCGCCAGCAGCGAAAGACAGGGCTTGAACACTGAAGCTTTCTTT. It yields the protein CASSERQGLNTEAFF.

The chain uses TRBV9 and TRBJ1-2; a weak D match, TRBD1 (6 bases). The CDR3 is 15 amino acids. Trimming removed 1 base at V and 1 base at J, with 11 bases between. The germline CDR1 and CDR2 sequences are SGDLS and YYNGEE. In DNA, the CDR3 is TGTGCCAGCAGCGTACAATGGGGGCTTAACTATGGCTACACCTTC. Encoded protein: CASSVQWGLNYGYTF. The variable domain in full, with the rest retrieved from reference TRBV9 and TRBJ1-2, is DSGVTQTPKHLITATGQRVTLRCSPRSGDLSVYWYQQSLDQGLQFLIQYYNGEERAKGNILERFSAQQFPDLHSELNLSSLELGDSALYFCASSVQWGLNYGYTFGSGTRLTVV.

J is TRBJ2-1 and V is TRBV12-5; perhaps TRBD1 as D (6 bases). CDR1 is LGHNT, CDR2 FRNRAP, per germline. The CDR3 extends over 16 amino acids. The V end lost 5 bases, the J end lost 8 bases, and 22 bases lay between the germline ends. The CDR3 DNA sequence: TGTGCTAGTGGTGGGGGCCTAATAGGCCTCAGCGATGAGCAGTTCTTC. This codes for CASGGGLIGLSDEQFF. Drawing the rest from reference TRBV12-5 and TRBJ2-1, the complete variable domain is DARVTQTPRHKVTEMGQEVTMRCQPILGHNTVFWYRQTMMQGLELLAYFRNRAPLDDSGMPKDRFSAEMPDATLATLKIQPSEPRDSAVYFCASGGGLIGLSDEQFFGPGTRLTVL.

The CDR3 is CASSLGQGRDYEQYV. Here the CDR3 DNA reads TGTGCCAGCAGCCTCGGACAGGGTCGGGACTACGAGCAGTACGTC. The chain recombines TRBV6-5 with TRBJ2-7; 8 positions match TRBD1. This CDR3 comprises 15 residues. V gave up 6 bases and J gave up 3 bases; unmatched junction bases: 10. The germline CDR1 and CDR2 sequences are MNHEY and SVGAGI.

This sequence joins TRBV7-2 and TRBJ1-5; possibly TRBD1 for D (6 bases). This CDR3 has 15 amino acids. Germline lookup yields CDR1 SGHTA and CDR2 FQGNSA. V lost 1 base and J lost 7, with 14 bases in between. CDR3 coding DNA: TGTGCCAGCAGCTTAGGAGGGGGAAGGGGGCAGCCCCAGCATTTT. This gives the protein CASSLGGGRGQPQHF.

This clone has just a few counts. This chain joins TRBV7-2 and TRBJ1-5; TRBD1 aligns across 7 bases. V was pared by 5 bases and J by 7 bases, with 5 bases of the junction left unmatched. Germline assignment: CDR1 SGHTA and CDR2 FQGNSA. CDR3 length: 13 amino acids. The CDR3 spells CASSVRGQQPQHF. DNA for the CDR3: TGTGCCAGCAGCGTGAGGGGGCAACAGCCCCAGCATTTT.

The chain has TRBV30 and TRBJ2-7; TRBD2 is a possible D gene (6 bases). The V end lost 5 bases, the J end lost 5 bases, and 10 bases lay between the germline ends. Germline V CDR1 and CDR2: GTSNPN, SVGIG (reference sequence). The CDR3 has 11 amino acids. The CDR3 coding sequence is TGTGCCTGGGCGGAGGGGCACGAGCAGTACTTC. Its protein product is CAWAEGHEQYF.

This chain joins TRBV25-1 and TRBJ2-2; D not resolved. Trimming took 8 bases from V and 3 from J, leaving 16 bases between them. CDR3 length: 15 amino acids. The germline V gene has CDR1 MGHDK and CDR2 SYGVNS. The chain's CDR3 is CASHAPNRDTGELFF. CDR3 coding DNA: TGTGCCAGCCATGCCCCAAACCGGGACACCGGGGAGCTGTTTTTT.

The CDR3 protein is CASSPMREGRYNEQFF. The CDR3 DNA reads as TGTGCCAGCAGCCCCATGCGGGAGGGCCGGTACAATGAGCAGTTCTTC. The V and J genes are TRBV7-3 and TRBJ2-1, with TRBD2 identical over 9 bases. The CDR3 runs 16 residues. The germline V gene encodes CDR1 SGHTA and CDR2 FQGTGA. V dropped 5 bases and J dropped 4; count of bases not matched to a gene: 9. Full variable domain (outside the CDR3, taken from reference TRBV7-3 and TRBJ2-1): GAGVSQTPSNKVTEKGKYVELRCDPISGHTALYWYRQSLGQGPEFLIYFQGTGAADDSGLPNDRFFAVRPEGSVSTLKIQRTERGDSAVYLCASSPMREGRYNEQFFGPGTRLTVL.

V and J are TRBV12-5 and TRBJ1-5; a possible D gene is TRBD1 (6 bases). This CDR3 comprises 14 residues. Deletions cut 5 bases from V and 4 bases from J, with 12 bases between. Germline CDR1 and CDR2: LGHNT and FRNRAP. This chain's CDR3 is CASGKDSLNQPQHF. The DNA of the CDR3 is TGTGCTAGTGGTAAGGACAGCTTAAATCAGCCCCAGCATTTT.